Listed below are T cell receptor beta chains from one sample, sequenced in a study of T cell changes during pregnancy in multiple sclerosis. Assay: immunoSEQ multiplex PCR; the TCRdb copy retains only in-frame clones and omits some. The table has over 35,000 clones, roughly 91% seen once. The sample was CD4+ T cells from peripheral blood mononuclear cells, taken in the second trimester of pregnancy. These receptors were collected from a female donor in good health, enrolled as a control in a pregnancy study. Both conserved end residues are part of each CDR3. D genes are given only for firm matches. The size field is filled for only some rows; it gives once, few, many or a size class.

cdr3_aa | cdr3_nt | v_call | clone_size | j_call | d_call
CASSVGLRTEAFF | TGTGCCAGTAGTGTAGGGTTGAGGACTGAAGCTTTCTTT | TRBV19 | . | TRBJ1-1 | .
CASSLGGETYNEQFF | TGTGCCAGCAGCTTAGGCGGGGAAACCTACAATGAGCAGTTCTTC | TRBV7-9 | . | TRBJ2-1 | .
CASRDRRTQYF | TGTGCCAGCAGGGACAGAAGGACCCAGTACTTC | TRBV2 | once | TRBJ2-5 | .
CATAGGTATGELFF | TGTGCCACGGCCGGAGGGACTGCCACCGGGGAGCTGTTTTTT | TRBV2 | once | TRBJ2-2 | .
CASSRWGGQETQYF | TGTGCCAGCAGCCGATGGGGGGGCCAAGAGACCCAGTACTTC | TRBV28 | . | TRBJ2-5 | TRBD2
CATSRDKGLAGGDSYNEQFF | TGTGCCACCAGCAGAGATAAGGGACTAGCGGGAGGTGACTCCTACAATGAGCAGTTCTTC | TRBV15 | . | TRBJ2-1 | TRBD2
CASTLWSGDTQYF | TGCGCCAGCACCCTTTGGAGCGGCGACACGCAGTATTTT | TRBV5-1 | . | TRBJ2-3 | .
CASSYLSGGDTQYF | TGTGCCAGCAGTTACCTCTCGGGTGGCGATACGCAGTATTTT | TRBV6-5 | . | TRBJ2-3 | .
CATSTGGGGSYEQYF | TGTGCCACCAGCACCGGGGGGGGCGGCTCCTACGAGCAGTACTTC | TRBV15 | . | TRBJ2-7 | TRBD2
CASSTIQQGSDQPQHF | TGCGCCAGCAGTACAATCCAACAGGGGTCGGATCAGCCCCAGCATTTT | TRBV23-1 | . | TRBJ1-5 | TRBD1
CAWSEGTGGAIDGYTF | TGTGCCTGGAGTGAGGGGACAGGGGGCGCAATCGATGGCTACACCTTC | TRBV30 | . | TRBJ1-2 | TRBD1
CASSPRIAGGGELFF | TGTGCCAGCTCACCACGGATAGCGGGAGGCGGGGAGCTGTTTTTT | TRBV18 | . | TRBJ2-2 | TRBD2
CASSPEARANTEAFF | TGTGCCAGCAGCCCAGAGGCGAGGGCAAACACTGAAGCTTTCTTT | TRBV7-6 | few | TRBJ1-1 | .
CASSDPRTKRGNYGYTF | TGTGCCAGCAGTGACCCCCGGACGAAAAGGGGTAACTATGGCTACACCTTC | TRBV6-4 | . | TRBJ1-2 | .
CASSLRSGLAGAHNEQFF | TGCGCCAGCAGCTTGCGCTCGGGACTAGCGGGAGCCCACAATGAGCAGTTCTTC | TRBV5-1 | . | TRBJ2-1 | TRBD2
CASSTRDGGNYEQYF | TGTGCCAGTAGTACACGGGACGGGGGGAACTACGAGCAGTACTTC | TRBV19 | . | TRBJ2-7 | TRBD2
CASSVNTGGSGYTF | TGTGCCAGCAGTGTCAATACAGGGGGAAGTGGCTACACCTTC | TRBV28 | . | TRBJ1-2 | TRBD1
CASSLGQGGGTEAFF | TGTGCCAGCTCACTGGGACAGGGCGGGGGAACTGAAGCTTTCTTT | TRBV18 | . | TRBJ1-1 | TRBD1
CASSTTVDLYNEQFF | TGTGCCAGCAGCACGACAGTCGATCTCTACAATGAGCAGTTCTTC | TRBV5-6 | . | TRBJ2-1 | .
CAWSSYTDSQETQYF | TGTGCCTGGAGTTCATACACGGACAGCCAAGAGACCCAGTACTTC | TRBV30 | . | TRBJ2-5 | .
CAWSVTGGDQPQHF | TGTGCCTGGAGTGTAACCGGCGGGGATCAGCCCCAGCATTTT | TRBV30 | once | TRBJ1-5 | .
CASSRAGAGETQYF | TGTGCCAGCAGCCGAGCGGGAGCAGGGGAGACCCAGTACTTC | TRBV11-3 | few | TRBJ2-5 | TRBD2
CASSLTSGRGDEQFF | TGTGCCAGCAGTTTGACTAGCGGGAGGGGGGATGAGCAGTTCTTC | TRBV27 | . | TRBJ2-1 | TRBD2
CASSLVSSGSNEQFF | TGCGCCAGCAGCTTGGTGTCTAGCGGGAGCAATGAGCAGTTCTTC | TRBV5-1 | . | TRBJ2-1 | TRBD2
CASSSRDIQYF | TGTGCCAGCAGCTCCAGGGACATTCAGTACTTC | TRBV7-8 | . | TRBJ2-4 | .
CASSSQTSGNNNEQFF | TGCGCCAGCAGCTCCCAGACTAGCGGGAATAACAATGAGCAGTTCTTC | TRBV5-1 | . | TRBJ2-1 | TRBD2
CASSPLAGKQYF | TGTGCCAGCAGCCCACTAGCGGGGAAGCAGTATTTT | TRBV27 | . | TRBJ2-3 | TRBD2
CASSAGVSYEQYF | TGTGCCAGCAGCGCCGGGGTCTCCTACGAGCAGTACTTC | TRBV5-4 | . | TRBJ2-7 | .
CASSVAGDSYGYTF | TGTGCCAGCAGCGTAGCCGGGGACAGCTATGGCTACACCTTC | TRBV9 | . | TRBJ1-2 | TRBD1
CASRSGDTTIQQYF | TGTGCCAGCAGGTCGGGAGACACCACTATCCAGCAGTACTTC | TRBV7-9 | . | TRBJ2-7 | .
CASSLNAGTAYEQYF | TGTGCCAGCAGCTTAAACGCGGGCACAGCCTACGAGCAGTACTTC | TRBV7-6 | . | TRBJ2-7 | .
CASSLVRGISNYGYTF | TGCGCCAGCAGCTTGGTCCGCGGGATTTCTAACTATGGCTACACCTTC | TRBV5-1 | . | TRBJ1-2 | .
CASSSGTGENYGYTF | TGTGCCAGCAGTTCTGGGACAGGGGAGAACTATGGCTACACCTTC | TRBV28 | . | TRBJ1-2 | TRBD1
CASSLELAGGGGNEQFF | TGTGCCAGCAGCTTAGAACTAGCGGGGGGCGGGGGCAATGAGCAGTTCTTC | TRBV7-8 | . | TRBJ2-1 | TRBD2
CASSRDGGVDPYYEQYF | TGTGCCAGTAGTAGAGATGGAGGGGTCGATCCTTACTACGAGCAGTACTTC | TRBV19 | . | TRBJ2-7 | .
CASSSTNRQASYNEQFF | TGTGCCAGCAGCTCCACTAACCGACAGGCCAGCTACAATGAGCAGTTCTTC | TRBV7-2 | . | TRBJ2-1 | .
CASSPPVRVNSGANVLTF | TGTGCCAGCAGCCCCCCGGTCAGGGTGAACTCTGGGGCCAACGTCCTGACTTTC | TRBV5-4 | . | TRBJ2-6 | .
CSVEGLRGSPQETQYF | TGCAGCGTTGAGGGCCTACGGGGGTCCCCCCAAGAGACCCAGTACTTC | TRBV29-1 | . | TRBJ2-5 | .
CASTVDNLGYTF | TGTGCCAGTACCGTGGACAATCTTGGCTACACCTTC | TRBV19 | . | TRBJ1-2 | .
CASSPGGQGNTGELFF | TGTGCCAGTAGCCCGGGGGGGCAGGGCAACACCGGGGAGCTGTTTTTT | TRBV19 | . | TRBJ2-2 | TRBD2
CASSLEAAYNEQFF | TGTGCCAGCAGCTTGGAAGCGGCTTACAATGAGCAGTTCTTC | TRBV5-4 | . | TRBJ2-1 | .
CASSSGRGGALEKLFF | TGTGCCAGCAGCTCCGGACGGGGGGGTGCTCTCGAAAAACTGTTTTTT | TRBV7-8 | . | TRBJ1-4 | .
CASSDSGRGPQHF | TGTGCCAGCAGTGATTCTGGGAGGGGGCCCCAGCATTTT | TRBV2 | . | TRBJ1-5 | .
CASSQLGAGQPQHF | TGTGCCAGCAGCCAGCTGGGGGCTGGTCAGCCCCAGCATTTT | TRBV11-2 | . | TRBJ1-5 | .
CASSFRAGRGEKLFF | TGTGCCAGCAGTTTTAGGGCAGGGCGAGGTGAAAAACTGTTTTTT | TRBV28 | . | TRBJ1-4 | .
CASSRDMFYTF | TGTGCCAGCAGCCGGGACATGTTCTACACCTTC | TRBV5-4 | . | TRBJ1-2 | .
CASSPQQGYSSYNSPLHF | TGTGCCAGCTCACCACAACAGGGATATAGTTCCTATAATTCACCCCTCCACTTT | TRBV18 | . | TRBJ1-6 | .
CASSDPTAQGAQYF | TGCGCCAGCAGCGACCCAACAGCCCAAGGGGCCCAGTACTTC | TRBV5-1 | . | TRBJ2-5 | .